These T cell receptor beta chains were read from a single sample in a study of T-cell reconstitution after alpha-beta-depleted transplantation in children. MiXCR, run by TCRdb on the PCR reads, gives a single entry per CDR3 protein. The sample holds 80,000 to 95,000 distinct CDR3 sequences; roughly 8.3% are singletons and the top ten take approximately 7.2%. Sequencing was performed on PBMCs from the stem cell graft donor, taken from the stem cell graft. These receptors all stem from a human donor who donated a stem cell graft to a child with congenital amegakaryocytic thrombocytopenia. The CDR3 runs from the conserved cysteine through the conserved F or W. The order of the fields is J gene, D gene, V gene, clone size, CDR3 protein, CDR3 DNA. The D gene is left open where the match is weak. For some rows the clone size is stated as once, few or many, or as a class when expanded; others skip it.

TRBJ2-3	-	TRBV7-2	many	CASSLASVPRTDTQYF	TGTGCCAGCAGCTTAGCATCGGTCCCCCGCACAGATACGCAGTATTTT
TRBJ1-2	-	TRBV20-1	many	CSARLGRSYGYTF	TGCAGTGCTAGATTAGGCAGAAGCTATGGCTACACCTTC
TRBJ2-3	-	TRBV4-2	many	CASSPKSSGASTDTQYF	TGTGCCAGCAGCCCAAAGTCGTCCGGAGCTAGCACAGATACGCAGTATTTT
TRBJ2-1	TRBD2	TRBV12-3/TRBV12-4	many	CASSFRVAGVSEQFF	TGTGCCAGCAGTTTTCGAGTAGCGGGAGTAAGCGAGCAGTTCTTC
TRBJ2-5	-	TRBV10-3	many	CAISDGRQETQYF	TGTGCCATCAGTGACGGCAGGCAAGAGACCCAGTACTTC
TRBJ2-1	TRBD2	TRBV7-9	few	CASREGAGVGEQFF	TGTGCCAGTCGCGAGGGAGCGGGAGTAGGTGAGCAGTTCTTC
TRBJ1-2	-	TRBV20-1	many	CSAYRVVLDYGYTF	TGCAGTGCTTACAGGGTGGTCCTTGACTATGGCTACACCTTC
TRBJ1-1	TRBD1	TRBV2	many	CASRGDRGVAFF	TGTGCCAGCAGAGGGGACAGGGGGGTAGCTTTCTTT
TRBJ2-7	TRBD1	TRBV11-2	many	CASSLTGVDEQYF	TGTGCCAGCAGCCTGACAGGGGTTGACGAGCAGTACTTC
TRBJ1-1	TRBD1	TRBV15	many	CATRQQQGSVTEAFF	TGTGCCACCCGGCAGCAACAGGGGAGTGTGACTGAAGCTTTCTTT
TRBJ2-1	-	TRBV6-2/TRBV6-3	many	CASSLQGGSYNEQFF	TGTGCCAGCAGCCTACAGGGAGGGTCCTACAATGAGCAGTTCTTC
TRBJ1-2	-	TRBV12-3/TRBV12-4	many	CASSRGGPGSYTF	TGTGCCAGCTCACGAGGGGGGCCAGGAAGCTACACCTTC
TRBJ2-7	TRBD1	TRBV29-1	many	CSVTSGGAGEQYF	TGCAGCGTCACCTCAGGGGGCGCGGGGGAGCAGTACTTC
TRBJ2-7	TRBD2	TRBV28	many	CASSPRTSGYSYEQYF	TGTGCCAGCAGTCCCCGGACTAGCGGGTACTCCTACGAGCAGTACTTC
TRBJ2-1	-	TRBV20-1	many	CSPRRGADVGDEQFF	TGCAGTCCTCGGAGAGGTGCGGACGTGGGGGATGAGCAGTTCTTC
TRBJ2-5	-	TRBV24-1	few	CATSSLSVKNQETQYF	TGTGCCACCAGTTCCCTGTCCGTCAAGAACCAAGAGACCCAGTACTTC
TRBJ2-1	-	TRBV18	many	CASSPGGASNNEQFF	TGTGCCAGCTCACCAGGTGGGGCTAGTAACAATGAGCAGTTCTTC
TRBJ2-1	TRBD2	TRBV6-2/TRBV6-3	many	CASSTFGLAATYNEQFF	TGTGCCAGCAGTACTTTCGGACTAGCGGCAACCTACAATGAGCAGTTCTTC
TRBJ2-2	-	TRBV10-3	many	CAISGQPTNTGELFF	TGTGCCATCAGCGGACAGCCCACGAACACCGGGGAGCTGTTTTTT
TRBJ1-2	-	TRBV7-2	few	CASSLASATYGYTF	TGTGCCAGCAGCTTAGCGAGCGCCACCTATGGCTACACCTTC
TRBJ2-7	-	TRBV5-1	many	CASSLTRNPYEQYF	TGCGCCAGCAGCTTGACCCGGAACCCCTACGAGCAGTACTTC
TRBJ2-1	TRBD1	TRBV6-2/TRBV6-3	many	CASSRPGQGWNEQFF	TGTGCCAGCAGTAGGCCGGGACAGGGTTGGAATGAGCAGTTCTTC
TRBJ2-1	TRBD2	TRBV7-6	many	CASSLDEAGGREVWTINEQFF	TGTGCCAGCAGCTTAGACGAAGCCGGAGGGCGGGAGGTTTGGACAATCAATGAGCAGTTCTTC
TRBJ1-4	-	TRBV7-6	few	CASSALPVRQFNEKLFF	TGTGCCAGCAGCGCTCTCCCCGTTAGGCAGTTTAATGAAAAACTGTTTTTT
TRBJ2-5	-	TRBV28	many	CASRQDSRETQYF	TGTGCCAGCAGACAGGACAGTCGCGAGACCCAGTACTTC
TRBJ1-6	-	TRBV20-1	many	CSAPSSSYNSPLHF	TGCAGTGCTCCCTCTTCCTCCTATAATTCACCCCTCCACTTT
TRBJ2-1	-	TRBV29-1	many	CSVRDGSSYNEQFF	TGCAGCGTACGGGACGGCAGCTCCTACAATGAGCAGTTCTTC
TRBJ2-2	-	TRBV29-1	many	CSVEGTTVGAGELFF	TGCAGCGTTGAGGGAACTACCGTCGGGGCCGGGGAGCTGTTTTTT
TRBJ1-5	-	TRBV6-4	many	CASSPRRPRHISSNQPQHF	TGTGCCAGCAGTCCAAGACGCCCCCGACACATCTCCAGCAATCAGCCCCAGCATTTT
TRBJ1-5	TRBD1	TRBV20-1	many	CSARRGQGRNQPQHF	TGCAGTGCTAGGAGGGGACAGGGGAGGAATCAGCCCCAGCATTTT
TRBJ2-7	TRBD1	TRBV11-2	many	CASSTGTGFYEQYF	TGTGCCAGCAGCACCGGGACAGGGTTCTACGAGCAGTACTTC
TRBJ1-2	-	TRBV7-3	many	CASTKGGQNGYTF	TGTGCCAGCACCAAAGGGGGACAAAATGGCTACACCTTC
TRBJ1-3	-	TRBV5-1	many	CASSESPRGSGNTIYF	TGCGCCAGCAGCGAAAGCCCCAGGGGTTCTGGAAACACCATATATTTT
TRBJ2-3	TRBD2	TRBV7-9	-	CASSPSGTADTQYF	TGTGCCAGCAGCCCGAGCGGGACCGCAGATACGCAGTATTTT
TRBJ2-7	-	TRBV7-2	many	CASSLSRYEQYF	TGTGCCAGCAGCTTGTCCCGATACGAGCAGTACTTC
TRBJ1-1	TRBD1	TRBV5-1	many	CASSSGTGGYGTEAFF	TGCGCCAGCAGCTCAGGGACAGGGGGATATGGCACTGAAGCTTTCTTT
TRBJ2-1	-	TRBV7-2	many	CASSLALGEGSYNEQFF	TGTGCCAGCAGCTTAGCGCTGGGAGAGGGCTCCTACAATGAGCAGTTCTTC
TRBJ2-1	-	TRBV7-3	many	CASSSSVISHNEQFF	TGTGCCAGCAGTTCTAGCGTTATATCACACAATGAGCAGTTCTTC
TRBJ2-7	-	TRBV6-2/TRBV6-3	many	CASSYSSDGYEQYF	TGTGCCAGCAGTTACTCGTCCGACGGCTACGAGCAGTACTTC
TRBJ2-1	-	TRBV12-3/TRBV12-4	many	CACGDRDEQFF	TGTGCCTGCGGTGACCGGGATGAGCAGTTCTTC
TRBJ2-1	TRBD2	TRBV29-1	many	CSGEPSGGNHEQFF	TGCAGCGGCGAACCTAGCGGGGGGAACCATGAGCAGTTCTTC
TRBJ2-7	-	TRBV5-1	many	CASSIGQSYEQYF	TGCGCCAGCAGCATAGGACAGTCCTACGAGCAGTACTTC
TRBJ2-1	-	TRBV5-1	few	CASSFISWNEQFF	TGCGCCAGCAGCTTTATTAGCTGGAATGAGCAGTTCTTC
TRBJ2-7	TRBD2	TRBV4-1	many	CASSQALSGGSSYEQYF	TGCGCCAGCAGCCAAGCCCTTAGCGGGGGGTCCTCCTACGAGCAGTACTTC
TRBJ2-1	TRBD2	TRBV2	many	CASNPGGAYNEQFF	TGTGCCAGCAACCCGGGAGGGGCCTACAATGAGCAGTTCTTC
TRBJ2-5	-	TRBV15	many	CATSATSETQYF	TGTGCCACCAGCGCCACTTCAGAGACCCAGTACTTC
TRBJ1-5	-	TRBV7-2	many	CASSETGRNQPQHF	TGTGCCAGCAGCGAAACGGGGCGAAATCAGCCCCAGCATTTT
TRBJ2-7	-	TRBV20-1	few	CSARAPNEQYF	TGCAGTGCTAGGGCCCCCAACGAGCAGTACTTC